The sequence of this T cell receptor (beta chain) was determined in a study of OX40 agonist ivuxolimab in advanced cancers. In the study overall: Prior checkpoint blockade (anti-PD-1, anti-PD-L1 or anti-CTLA-4) was permitted; approximately 44% had it.

V lost 2 bases to trimming and J lost 2 bases, with 5 bases between them. The germline CDR1 and CDR2 sequences are SGHTA and FQGTGA. The CDR3 is 13 amino acids. The study, taken as a whole, reports: At 0.1 to 3.0 mg/kg and by week 6, clonal expansion occurred in CD4+ and CD8+ blood T cells.

Sequencing was performed with immunoSEQ multiplex PCR; in TCRdb, only in-frame clones are kept and a portion is missing. The sample shows 66,000 or so clones, approximately 84% of them seen only once. A note on this clone: Its antigen is as yet unknown.

V and J are TRBV7-3 and TRBJ2-3, with D unclear. Source: CD4+ or CD8+ T cells sorted from blood, taken in a trial of the OX40 agonist ivuxolimab. The source is an adult with an advanced solid tumor such as melanoma, head and neck, liver or kidney cancer. This CDR3 is CASSLGPTDTQYF. DNA of the CDR3: TGTGCCAGCAGCTTAGGTCCCACAGATACGCAGTATTTT.